Following are 14 T cell receptor beta chains from one sample sequenced in a study of tumor-infiltrating lymphocytes in primary liver carcinoma. A primer in the constant region served to generate TCR beta cDNA from approximately 500 ng of total RNA. Slightly modified ARM-PCR with three nested multiplex PCR rounds yielded TCR beta libraries. TRBV1-TRBV30 forward primers and a C-beta reverse primer were used in the first two PCR rounds, which each ran for about 10 cycles. Each CDR3 protein gets one entry after TCRdb re-called the multiplex PCR reads with MiXCR. This table has 40,000 or so distinct CDR3 sequences, 75% appearing once. The tissue used was unsorted bulk material of about 19-33 mg. RNA and DNA were co-extracted from it with the AllPrep DNA/RNA mini kit. The sequencing input was tumor-adjacent normal liver tissue. The source of these receptors is a man aged 40-50 years with primary liver carcinoma and hepatitis B virus infection.

This clonotype was seen just once. Likely a read error: the CDR3 ends without its conserved phenylalanine or tryptophan. The limits of the CDR3 on the DNA are not certain, so only TCRdb's listed CDR3 is given. This rearrangement joins TRBV10-2 to TRBJ1-1. The CDR3 comprises 13 residues, both ends counted. Germline V gene data show CDR1 as WSHSY and CDR2 as SAAADI. CDR3 in amino acids: CASCEVENTEASI.

Turning to this clonotype: Its ends do not fully match the called genes, so a read error is possible. V and J are TRBV11-3 and TRBJ2-1; 7 bases are shared with TRBD2. The CDR3 is 13 amino acids. The germline gives CDR1 SGHNT, CDR2 YENEEA. The CDR3 region has the DNA TGTGCCGGTAGTTCGGGAGGTAGCTGGGAGCAATTCTTC. The encoded protein is CAGSSGGSWEQFF. The whole variable domain, filled in from reference TRBV11-3 and TRBJ2-1, reads EAGVVQSPRYKIIEKKQPVAFWCNPISGHNTLYWYLQNLGQGPELLIRYENEEAVDDSQLPKDRFSAERLKGVDSTLKIQPAELGDSAVYLCAGSSGGSWEQFFGPGTRLTVL.

Comments on this clonotype: The CDR3 does not close with the conserved phenylalanine or tryptophan, likely indicating a read error. The V call is TRBV6-1, the J call TRBJ2-7, with 12 bases fitting TRBD1. The V segment lost 3 bases and the J segment 5 bases; nucleotides outside the gene matches: 5. The germline V gene has CDR1 MNHNS and CDR2 SASEGT. The CDR3 has 15 amino acids. CDR3 sequence reads: CASSDGTGGFDEQYL. CDR3 sequence (DNA): TGTGCCAGCAGTGACGGGACAGGGGGCTTCGACGAGCAGTACTTA.

Details on this clonotype: A read error may explain this, as a much larger clone is one base away. The gene calls are TRBV14 and TRBJ2-1; tentatively, D is TRBD2 (5 bases). From germline, CDR1 is SGHDN and CDR2 FVKESK. This CDR3 is built from 17 residues. The CDR3 region is CVISQDPRSTGILPGFF. The CDR3 DNA follows: TGTGTCATCAGCCAAGATCCTCGATCGACGGGGATCCTCCCCGGGTTCTTC.

On this clonotype itself: Here the CDR3 omits its conserved ending phenylalanine or tryptophan, so a read error is the likely source. The rearrangement uses TRBV28 and TRBJ2-4; D gene uncertain. CDR1 and CDR2 (germline): MDHEN, SYDVKM. The length of the CDR3 is 15 residues. CDR3 in amino acids: CASSPPVLARNIQYV. DNA of the CDR3: TGTGCCAGCAGTCCTCCCGTGTTGGCCAGAAACATTCAGTACGTC.

This clonotype was observed a handful of times. The chain carries TRBV11-3 and TRBJ2-3; no definite D call. CDR1 SGHNT and CDR2 YENEEA come from the germline V gene. The CDR3 spans 12 residues. V was trimmed by 4 bases and J by 2 bases, leaving 4 bases between them. The CDR3 loop is CASSSDTDTQYF. Here the CDR3 DNA reads TGTGCCAGCAGCTCGGACACAGATACGCAGTATTTT.

This chain links TRBV7-2 with TRBJ2-1; 7 positions match TRBD2. V trimming: 6 bases; J trimming: 3 bases; junction bases outside the gene matches: 14. Germline V lookup: CDR1 SGHTA, CDR2 FQGNSA. The CDR3 runs 17 residues. CDR3 loop: CASSLREGSGGYNEQFF. The DNA of the CDR3 is TGTGCCAGCAGTCTGAGGGAGGGGAGCGGAGGCTACAATGAGCAGTTCTTC.

The chain recombines TRBV4-1 with TRBJ2-7; 7 bases map to TRBD1. The germline gives CDR1 MGHRA, CDR2 YSYEKL. The length of the CDR3 is 17 residues. V lost 5 bases, J lost 3 bases, and 16 bases stayed unmatched. As DNA, the CDR3 is TGCGCCAGCAGCAATCGGGATAGGGGGCTATCCTTCTACGAGCAGTACTTC. Its translation is CASSNRDRGLSFYEQYF.

This clonotype was counted at least ten times. The chain is built from TRBV5-1 and TRBJ1-3; D is uncertain. V was cut by 0 bases and J by 2 bases, with 12 bases left in between. The CDR3 totals 16 residues. Germline-derived CDR1 and CDR2 are SGHRS and YFSETQ. In nucleotides, the CDR3 is TGCGCCAGCAGCTTGGACGGGCAGAACCCTGGAAACACCATATATTTT. It is translated as CASSLDGQNPGNTIYF.

With respect to this clonotype: One end of the junction varies from germline; a read error may be responsible. The chain combines TRBV14 with TRBJ2-1; 9 bases match TRBD2. The CDR3 totals 16 residues. CDR1 is SGHDN and CDR2 is FVKESK in the germline V gene. DNA of the CDR3: TGTGCCGGCAGCCACCGTGGCGGGAGGGCCCTAAGTGAGCAGTTCTTC. Translation: CAGSHRGGRALSEQFF. The complete variable domain, with remaining parts taken from reference TRBV14 and TRBJ2-1, reads EAGVTQFPSHSVIEKGQTVTLRCDPISGHDNLYWYRRVMGKEIKFLLHFVKESKQDESGMPNNRFLAERTGGTYSTLKVQPAELEDSGVYFCAGSHRGGRALSEQFFGPGTRLTVL.

This clonotype was seen many times. The CDR3 DNA is TGTGCCCCAGGGACTCGGCTTTTGGGAGTGGATACGCAGTATTTT. This sequence encodes CAPGTRLLGVDTQYF. The rearrangement links TRBV10-3 to TRBJ2-3; D possibly corresponds to TRBD2 (6 bases). Germline V gene sequence: CDR1 ENHRY, CDR2 SYGVKD. The ends were cut back, 11 bases at V and 6 bases at J, with 24 bases in the middle. This CDR3 comprises 15 residues.

This clonotype is categorized as medium-sized (0.01 to 0.1%). V and J are TRBV10-2 and TRBJ1-5, with unresolved D. CDR3 length: 11 residues. Trimming left V 8 bases short and J 9 bases short, with 11 bases between. The germline V gene has CDR1 WSHSY and CDR2 SAAADI. CDR3 sequence: CASGLSGPQHF. In nucleotides, the CDR3 is TGCGCCAGCGGGTTGTCTGGGCCCCAGCATTTT.

Concerning this clonotype itself: Mismatch with germline at one junction end may stem from a read error. J is TRBJ2-2 and V is TRBV5-5; 8 bases are a match to TRBD2. The length of the CDR3 is 15 residues. CDR1 is SGHKS, CDR2 YYEKEE, per germline (reference sequence). CDR3 sequence: CVSGLAAGASGELFF. CDR3 DNA sequence: TGTGTCAGCGGCTTGGCAGCGGGAGCGAGCGGGGAGCTGTTTTTT.

A note on this clonotype: One end of the junction is discordant with germline, which a read error may explain. The CDR3 DNA reads as TGTACCAGCAGCTCTACTAGCGGGCTTACCTGCGAGCAATACTTC. Translated, it gives CTSSSTSGLTCEQYF. This chain joins TRBV5-4 and TRBJ2-7; 9 nucleotides agree with TRBD2. Germline V gives CDR1 SGHNT, CDR2 YYREEE (reference sequence). This CDR3 is 15 amino acids long. The whole variable domain, remainder taken from reference TRBV5-4 and TRBJ2-7, is ETGVTQSPTHLIKTRGQQVTLRCSSQSGHNTVSWYQQALGQGPQFIFQYYREEENGRGNFPPRFSGLQFPNYSSELNVNALELDDSALYLCTSSSTSGLTCEQYFGPGTRLTVT.